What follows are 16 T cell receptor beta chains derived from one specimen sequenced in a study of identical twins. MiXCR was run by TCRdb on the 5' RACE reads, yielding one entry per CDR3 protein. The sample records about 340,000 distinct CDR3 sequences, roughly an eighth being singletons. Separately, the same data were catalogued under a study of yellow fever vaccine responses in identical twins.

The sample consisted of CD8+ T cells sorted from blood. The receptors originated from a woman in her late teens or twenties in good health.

CDR3 residues: CASSYRVGITNTGELFF. Here the CDR3 DNA reads TGTGCCAGCAGTTACCGGGTCGGGATCACGAACACCGGGGAGCTGTTTTTT. This rearrangement joins TRBV6-5 to TRBJ2-2; D possibly corresponds to TRBD2 (5 bases). The germline V gene has CDR1 MNHEY and CDR2 SVGAGI. The CDR3 covers 17 residues. The ends were cut back, 2 bases at V and 0 bases at J, with 13 bases in the middle.

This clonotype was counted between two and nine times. CDR3 region: CASSYAAFGYEQYF. The CDR3 nucleotides are TGTGCCAGCAGTTATGCGGCTTTTGGGTACGAGCAGTACTTC. The V call is TRBV6-5, the J call TRBJ2-7; D is uncertain. Trimming left V 3 bases short and J 4 bases short, with 13 bases between. From germline, CDR1 is MNHEY and CDR2 SVGAGI. The CDR3 contains 14 residues.

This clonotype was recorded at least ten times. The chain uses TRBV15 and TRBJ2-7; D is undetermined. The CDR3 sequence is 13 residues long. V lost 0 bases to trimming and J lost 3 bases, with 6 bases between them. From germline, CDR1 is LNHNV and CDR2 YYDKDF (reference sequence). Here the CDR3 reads CATSRDRSYEQYF. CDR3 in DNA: TGTGCCACCAGCAGAGATCGGAGCTACGAGCAGTACTTC.

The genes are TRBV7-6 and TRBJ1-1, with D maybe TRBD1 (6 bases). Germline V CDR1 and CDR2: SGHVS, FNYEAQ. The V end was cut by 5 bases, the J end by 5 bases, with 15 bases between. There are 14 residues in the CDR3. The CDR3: CASSPTGLRTEAFF. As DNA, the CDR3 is TGTGCCAGCAGCCCCACAGGGTTGAGGACTGAAGCTTTCTTT.

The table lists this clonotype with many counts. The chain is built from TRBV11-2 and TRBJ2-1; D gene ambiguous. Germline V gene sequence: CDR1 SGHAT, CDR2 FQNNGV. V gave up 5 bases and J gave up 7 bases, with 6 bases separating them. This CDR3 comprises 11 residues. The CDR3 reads CASSLQNEQFF. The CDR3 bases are TGTGCCAGCAGCCTACAGAATGAGCAGTTCTTC.

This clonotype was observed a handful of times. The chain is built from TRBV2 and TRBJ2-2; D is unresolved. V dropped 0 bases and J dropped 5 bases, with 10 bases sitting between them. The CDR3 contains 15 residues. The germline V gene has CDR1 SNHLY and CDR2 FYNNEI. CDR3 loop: CASSEADFTTGELFF. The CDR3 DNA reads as TGTGCCAGCAGTGAAGCCGATTTTACGACCGGGGAGCTGTTTTTT.

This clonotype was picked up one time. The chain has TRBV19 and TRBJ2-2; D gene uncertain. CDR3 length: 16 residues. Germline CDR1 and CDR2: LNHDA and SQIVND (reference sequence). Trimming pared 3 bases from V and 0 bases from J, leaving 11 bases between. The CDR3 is CASSISPDPNTGELFF. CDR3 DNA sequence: TGTGCCAGTAGTATCTCGCCGGACCCGAACACCGGGGAGCTGTTTTTT.

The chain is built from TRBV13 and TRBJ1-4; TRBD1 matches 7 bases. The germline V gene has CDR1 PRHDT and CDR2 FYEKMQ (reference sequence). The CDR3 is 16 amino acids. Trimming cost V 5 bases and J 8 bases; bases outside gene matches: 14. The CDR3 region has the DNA TGTGCCAGCAGCCCACCCGGAGGGGGCCTGGGGGAAAAACTGTTTTTT. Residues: CASSPPGGGLGEKLFF.

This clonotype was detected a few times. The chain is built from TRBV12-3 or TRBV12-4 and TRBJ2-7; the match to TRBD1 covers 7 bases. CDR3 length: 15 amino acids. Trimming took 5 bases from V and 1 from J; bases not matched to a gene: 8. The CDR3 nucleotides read TGTGCCAGCAGTCCAGGGGGATTCGGGTCCTACGAGCAGTACTTC. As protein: CASSPGGFGSYEQYF.

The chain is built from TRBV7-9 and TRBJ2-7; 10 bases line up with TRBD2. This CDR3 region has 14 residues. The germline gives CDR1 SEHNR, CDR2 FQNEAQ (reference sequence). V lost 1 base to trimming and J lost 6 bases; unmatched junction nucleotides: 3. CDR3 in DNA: TGTGCCAGCAGCTTAGTAGCGGGGGGCGGCGAGCAGTACTTC. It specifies CASSLVAGGGEQYF.

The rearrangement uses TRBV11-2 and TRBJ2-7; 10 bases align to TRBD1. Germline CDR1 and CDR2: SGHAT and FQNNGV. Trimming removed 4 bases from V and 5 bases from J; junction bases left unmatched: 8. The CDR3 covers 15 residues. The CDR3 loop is CASSSRDRGRDEQYF. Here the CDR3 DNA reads TGTGCCAGCAGCTCAAGGGACAGGGGACGGGACGAGCAGTACTTC.

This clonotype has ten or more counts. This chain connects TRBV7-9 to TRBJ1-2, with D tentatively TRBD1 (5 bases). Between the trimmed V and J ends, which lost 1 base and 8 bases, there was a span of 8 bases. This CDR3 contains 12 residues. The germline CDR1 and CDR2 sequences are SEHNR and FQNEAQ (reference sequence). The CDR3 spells CASSLEAGGYTF. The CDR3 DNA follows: TGTGCCAGCAGCTTAGAAGCAGGGGGCTACACCTTC.

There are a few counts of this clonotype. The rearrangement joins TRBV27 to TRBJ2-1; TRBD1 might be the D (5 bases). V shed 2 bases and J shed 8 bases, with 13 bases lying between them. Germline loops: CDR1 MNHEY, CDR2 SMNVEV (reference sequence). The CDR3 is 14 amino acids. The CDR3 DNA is TGTGCCAGCAGTTTAAGTAGGGGCGGCTATGAGCAGTTCTTC. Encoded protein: CASSLSRGGYEQFF.

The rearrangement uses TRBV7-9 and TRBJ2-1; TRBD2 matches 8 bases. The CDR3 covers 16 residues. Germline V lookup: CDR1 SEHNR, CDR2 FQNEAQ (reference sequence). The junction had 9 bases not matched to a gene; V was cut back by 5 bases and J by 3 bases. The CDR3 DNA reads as TGTGCCAGCAGCCCAAGGACTAGCTCGTACTACAATGAGCAGTTCTTC. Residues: CASSPRTSSYYNEQFF.

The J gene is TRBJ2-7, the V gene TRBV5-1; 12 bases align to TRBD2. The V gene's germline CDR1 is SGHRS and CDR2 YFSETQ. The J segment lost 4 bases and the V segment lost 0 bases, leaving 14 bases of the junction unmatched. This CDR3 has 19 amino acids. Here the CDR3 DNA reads TGCGCCAGCAGCTTGGGCCCGGGAACTAGCGGGAGGCCAACTTACGAGCAGTACTTC. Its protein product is CASSLGPGTSGRPTYEQYF.

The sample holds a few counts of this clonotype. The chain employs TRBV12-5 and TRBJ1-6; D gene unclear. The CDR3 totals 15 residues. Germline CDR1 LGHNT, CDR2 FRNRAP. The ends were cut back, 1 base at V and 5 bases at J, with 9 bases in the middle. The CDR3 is CASGLGLSHNSPLHF. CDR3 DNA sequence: TGTGCTAGTGGTTTGGGCCTTTCCCATAATTCACCCCTCCACTTT. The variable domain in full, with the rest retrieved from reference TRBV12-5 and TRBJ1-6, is DARVTQTPRHKVTEMGQEVTMRCQPILGHNTVFWYRQTMMQGLELLAYFRNRAPLDDSGMPKDRFSAEMPDATLATLKIQPSEPRDSAVYFCASGLGLSHNSPLHFGNGTRLTVT.